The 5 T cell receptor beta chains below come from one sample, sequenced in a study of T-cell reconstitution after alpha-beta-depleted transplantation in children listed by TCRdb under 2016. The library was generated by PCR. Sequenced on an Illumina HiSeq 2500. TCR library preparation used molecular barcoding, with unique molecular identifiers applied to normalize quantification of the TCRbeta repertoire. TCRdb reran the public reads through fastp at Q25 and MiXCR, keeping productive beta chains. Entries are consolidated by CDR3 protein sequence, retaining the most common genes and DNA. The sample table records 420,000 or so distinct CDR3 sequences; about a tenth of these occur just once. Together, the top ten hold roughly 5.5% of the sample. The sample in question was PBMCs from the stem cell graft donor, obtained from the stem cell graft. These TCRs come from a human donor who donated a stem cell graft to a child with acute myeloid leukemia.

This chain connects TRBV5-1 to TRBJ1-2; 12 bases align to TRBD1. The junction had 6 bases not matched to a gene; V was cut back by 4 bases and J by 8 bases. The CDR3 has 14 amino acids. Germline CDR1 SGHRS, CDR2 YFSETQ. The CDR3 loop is CASSPGGTGGGYTF. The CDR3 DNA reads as TGCGCCAGCAGCCCCGGCGGGACAGGGGGCGGCTACACCTTC.

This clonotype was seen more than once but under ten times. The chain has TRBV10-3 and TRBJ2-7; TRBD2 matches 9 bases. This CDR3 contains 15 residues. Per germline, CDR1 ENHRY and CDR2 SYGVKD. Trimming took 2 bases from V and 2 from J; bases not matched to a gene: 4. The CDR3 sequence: CAISESSGSTYEQYF. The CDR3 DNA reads TGTGCCATCAGTGAGAGTAGCGGGAGCACCTACGAGCAGTACTTC.

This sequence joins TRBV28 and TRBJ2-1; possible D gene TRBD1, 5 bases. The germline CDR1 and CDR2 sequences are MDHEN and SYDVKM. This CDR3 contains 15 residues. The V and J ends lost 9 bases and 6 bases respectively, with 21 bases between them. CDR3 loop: CARGWWGPIANEQFF. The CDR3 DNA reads TGTGCCAGGGGCTGGTGGGGCCCCATCGCCAATGAGCAGTTCTTC. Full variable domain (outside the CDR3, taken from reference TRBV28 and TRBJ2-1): DVKVTQSSRYLVKRTGEKVFLECVQDMDHENMFWYRQDPGLGLRLIYFSYDVKMKEKGDIPEGYSVSREKKERFSLILESASTNQTSMYLCARGWWGPIANEQFFGPGTRLTVL.

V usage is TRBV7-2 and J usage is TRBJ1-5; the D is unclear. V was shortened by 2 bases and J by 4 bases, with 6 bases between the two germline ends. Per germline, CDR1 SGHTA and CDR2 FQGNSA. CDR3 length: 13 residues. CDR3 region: CASSLRRNQPQHF. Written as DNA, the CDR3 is TGTGCCAGCAGCTTAAGGAGAAATCAGCCCCAGCATTTT. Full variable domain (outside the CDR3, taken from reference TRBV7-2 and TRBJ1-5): GAGVSQSPSNKVTEKGKDVELRCDPISGHTALYWYRQSLGQGLEFLIYFQGNSAPDKSGLPSDRFSAERTGGSVSTLTIQRTQQEDSAVYLCASSLRRNQPQHFGDGTRLSIL.

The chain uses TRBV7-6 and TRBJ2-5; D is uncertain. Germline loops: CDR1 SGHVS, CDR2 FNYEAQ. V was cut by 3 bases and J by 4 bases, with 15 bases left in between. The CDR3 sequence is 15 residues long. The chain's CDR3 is CASSFETLRAETQYF. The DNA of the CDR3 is TGTGCCAGCAGCTTCGAGACGCTTAGGGCAGAGACCCAGTACTTC.